The 30 T cell receptor beta chains in this list originate from one sample, sequenced in a study of cytomegalovirus exposure and HLA in healthy donors. A multiplex PCR was run with 60 Vbeta primers and 13 Jbeta primers. Generated by immunoSEQ multiplex PCR, the TCRdb table keeps only in-frame clones and is missing some. Of approximately 150,000 clones in the sample, roughly 85% were seen once. The sample taken for sequencing was PBMCs. Every receptor here comes from a woman under 40 in good health and CMV-seronegative.

This sequence joins TRBV10-2 and TRBJ1-2; 7 positions agree with TRBD1. This CDR3 comprises 15 residues. V dropped 2 bases and J dropped 4; count of bases not matched to a gene: 7. Germline CDR1 and CDR2: WSHSY and SAAADI. Here the CDR3 reads CASSERGQGGYGYTF. The CDR3 DNA reads TGCGCCAGCAGTGAGAGGGGGCAGGGGGGCTATGGCTACACCTTC.

The V gene is TRBV28, the J gene TRBJ1-5; 12 nucleotides agree with TRBD1. The CDR3 covers 16 residues. V shed 9 bases, J shed 6 bases, and the junction held 12 bases outside the gene matches. The germline V gene has CDR1 MDHEN and CDR2 SYDVKM. The CDR3 bases are TGTGCCAGTACGAGGGGGACAGGGGGCCGTCGTCAGCCCCAGCATTTT. This gives the protein CASTRGTGGRRQPQHF.

This rearrangement joins TRBV29-1 to TRBJ1-4, with D perhaps matching TRBD1 (6 bases). V was trimmed by 6 bases and J by 7 bases, leaving 18 bases between them. The CDR3 totals 14 residues. Germline CDR1 is SQVTM and CDR2 is ANQGSEA. The CDR3 region is CSVLHQGRREKLFF. The DNA of the CDR3 is TGCAGCGTACTACATCAGGGGCGCCGTGAAAAACTGTTTTTT.

This chain connects TRBV7-2 to TRBJ2-5; 15 positions match TRBD2. CDR1 and CDR2 (germline): SGHTA, FQGNSA. The CDR3 consists of 15 residues. Trimming cost V 4 bases and J 6 bases; bases outside gene matches: 3. The CDR3 loop reads CASSSGLAGGKTQYF. The CDR3 DNA reads as TGTGCCAGCAGCTCGGGACTAGCGGGGGGAAAGACCCAGTACTTC.

The V gene is TRBV27, the J gene TRBJ2-5; 9 nucleotides align to TRBD1. CDR1 MNHEY and CDR2 SMNVEV come from the germline V gene (reference sequence). This CDR3 is built from 13 residues. V lost 6 bases and J lost 5; bases outside the gene matches: 4. The CDR3 loop reads CASRGTGLETQYF. CDR3 in DNA: TGTGCCAGCAGGGGGACAGGGCTCGAGACCCAGTACTTC.

This chain connects TRBV7-9 to TRBJ2-1, with D possibly TRBD2 on 6 matching bases. This CDR3 contains 12 residues. The V gene's germline CDR1 is SEHNR and CDR2 FQNEAQ (reference sequence). V lost 5 bases and J lost 7, with 9 bases in between. The CDR3 spells CASSPGRNEQFF. DNA for the CDR3: TGTGCCAGCAGCCCAGGGAGGAATGAGCAGTTCTTC.

This chain links TRBV19 with TRBJ2-1, with D unclear. V was clipped by 3 bases and J by 6 bases, with 12 bases between them. From germline, CDR1 is LNHDA and CDR2 SQIVND (reference sequence). The CDR3 extends over 14 amino acids. The CDR3 here is CASSIAAAGNEQFF. In nucleotides, the CDR3 is TGTGCCAGTAGTATTGCGGCGGCCGGCAATGAGCAGTTCTTC. Complete variable domain (other parts from reference TRBV19 and TRBJ2-1): DGGITQSPKYLFRKEGQNVTLSCEQNLNHDAMYWYRQDPGQGLRLIYYSQIVNDFQKGDIAEGYSVSREKKESFPLTVTSAQKNPTAFYLCASSIAAAGNEQFFGPGTRLTVL.

The chain combines TRBV6-1 with TRBJ2-7; 12 nucleotides match TRBD2. CDR3 length equals 15 residues. The germline gives CDR1 MNHNS, CDR2 SASEGT. The ends lost 8 bases at V and 6 bases at J; junction bases unmatched: 11. CDR3 nucleotides: TGTGCCAGCGACCTTCTAGCGGGAGGGACCCTCGAGCAGTACTTC. Translating it yields CASDLLAGGTLEQYF.

This chain connects TRBV6-5 to TRBJ1-3, with unresolved D. Trimming left V 0 bases short and J 7 bases short, with 16 bases between. Per germline, CDR1 MNHEY and CDR2 SVGAGI. The CDR3 spans 16 residues. The CDR3 spells CASSYSEVGRMNTIYF. The DNA for the CDR3 is TGTGCCAGCAGTTACTCTGAAGTCGGGAGAATGAACACCATATATTTT.

The chain has TRBV5-1 and TRBJ1-5, with D possibly TRBD1 on 5 matching bases. The CDR3 loop spans 14 amino acids. Trimming shortened V by 4 bases and J by 4 bases, and 12 bases separated the two germline ends. Germline assignment: CDR1 SGHRS and CDR2 YFSETQ. The CDR3 DNA follows: TGCGCCAGCAGCCGGGACTTTAATAATCAGCCCCAGCATTTT. Translating gives CASSRDFNNQPQHF.

This chain joins TRBV5-1 and TRBJ2-7; possible D gene TRBD2, 6 bases. V was clipped by 4 bases and J by 5 bases, with 22 bases between them. CDR3 size: 16 residues. Per the germline V gene, CDR1 is SGHRS and CDR2 is YFSETQ. CDR3 sequence reads: CASSPGVGAPSDEQYF. DNA of the CDR3: TGCGCCAGCAGCCCGGGGGTGGGCGCCCCTTCGGACGAGCAGTACTTC.

In its sample, this clone was seen once. The genes are TRBV10-3 and TRBJ2-1, with TRBD2 identical over 13 bases. V was pared by 6 bases and J by 0 bases, with 2 bases of the junction left unmatched. Germline V gene sequence: CDR1 ENHRY, CDR2 SYGVKD. The CDR3 has 16 amino acids. The CDR3 DNA is TGTGCCATCAGAGGGACTAGCGGGATCTCCTACAATGAGCAGTTCTTC. Its translation is CAIRGTSGISYNEQFF.

V gene TRBV7-8 combines with J gene TRBJ2-7, with 9 bases fitting TRBD2. The germline V gene has CDR1 SGHVS and CDR2 FQNEAQ. CDR3 length equals 19 residues. J lost 0 bases, V lost 0 bases, and 12 bases had no gene match. CDR3 loop: CASSLAGGPLAGSSYEQYF. Written as DNA, the CDR3 is TGTGCCAGCAGCTTAGCGGGCGGCCCCCTAGCGGGGAGCTCCTACGAGCAGTACTTC.

This sequence joins TRBV28 and TRBJ1-1; tentatively, D is TRBD1 (6 bases). CDR3 length equals 15 residues. The germline V and J ends were trimmed by 4 bases and 5 bases, with 17 bases remaining between them. Per the germline V gene, CDR1 is MDHEN and CDR2 is SYDVKM. The CDR3: CASSSAGGGGTEAFF. The DNA for the CDR3 is TGTGCCAGCAGTTCCGCCGGGGGAGGGGGAACTGAAGCTTTCTTT.

J is TRBJ1-2 and V is TRBV28; D call uncertain. The CDR3 spans 15 residues. CDR1 and CDR2 from the germline V gene are MDHEN and SYDVKM. V was trimmed by 2 bases and J by 0 bases, leaving 10 bases between them. The CDR3 DNA reads as TGTGCCAGCAGTTTACCCGCCTATCCTAACTATGGCTACACCTTC. Protein product: CASSLPAYPNYGYTF.

CDR3 DNA sequence: TGTGCCAGCAACGGAGCACCTAAATCCTACGAGCAGTACTTC. It is translated as CASNGAPKSYEQYF. J is TRBJ2-7 and V is TRBV2; D is ambiguous. Germline CDR1 reads SNHLY; CDR2 reads FYNNEI. This CDR3 comprises 14 residues. V shed 7 bases and J shed 1 base, with 14 bases lying between them.

The chain has TRBV18 and TRBJ1-1, with TRBD1 as a possible D gene (6 bases). This CDR3 is 14 amino acids long. Trimming cost V 3 bases and J 1 base, with 9 bases left between them. CDR1 and CDR2 (germline): KGHSH, LQKENI. CDR3 sequence reads: CASSPATGNTEAFF. For the CDR3, the DNA is TGTGCCAGCTCACCTGCGACAGGGAACACTGAAGCTTTCTTT.

The rearrangement joins TRBV6-5 to TRBJ2-3; 7 nucleotides match TRBD1. The V segment lost 0 bases and the J segment 4 bases; nucleotides outside the gene matches: 4. CDR1 is MNHEY and CDR2 is SVGAGI in the germline V gene. This CDR3 comprises 15 residues. Written as DNA, the CDR3 is TGTGCCAGCAGTTACTCGGGGCAGGGGGCAGATACGCAGTATTTT. Encoded protein: CASSYSGQGADTQYF.

The chain's CDR3 is CASSRGQYEQYF. As DNA, the CDR3 is TGTGCCAGCAGTCGCGGACAGTACGAGCAGTACTTC. J is TRBJ2-7 and V is TRBV7-9; D is possibly TRBD1 (6 bases). With 6 bases removed from V and 4 bases from J, the gap between germline ends came to 10 bases. Germline V CDR1 and CDR2: SEHNR, FQNEAQ (reference sequence). This CDR3 is built from 12 residues.

In this sample, this clone turned up a few times. Other DNA sequences in this specimen translate into the identical CDR3. The chain employs TRBV5-1 and TRBJ1-6; 8 positions agree with TRBD1. The CDR3 totals 13 residues. After removal of 4 bases from V and 7 bases from J, the junction contained 1 base not matched to a gene. Germline lookup yields CDR1 SGHRS and CDR2 YFSETQ. The CDR3 DNA follows: TGCGCCAGCAGCAGGACAGGGAATTCACCCCTCCACTTT. Encoded protein: CASSRTGNSPLHF.

V usage is TRBV6-6 and J usage is TRBJ2-5; D is possibly TRBD2 (6 bases). V was cut by 0 bases and J by 3 bases, with 11 bases left in between. CDR1 and CDR2 (germline): MNHNY, SVGAGI (reference sequence). This CDR3 has 15 amino acids. This chain's CDR3 is CASSYSPGGEETQYF. The DNA for the CDR3 is TGTGCCAGCAGTTACTCTCCAGGAGGGGAAGAGACCCAGTACTTC.

The chain is built from TRBV18 and TRBJ1-5; 7 nucleotides line up with TRBD1. The V gene's germline CDR1 is KGHSH and CDR2 LQKENI. The CDR3 contains 16 residues. V shed 3 bases and J 0 bases; nucleotides not matched to a gene: 5. The CDR3 bases are TGTGCCAGCTCACCTCTACAGGGGCTTAGCAATCAGCCCCAGCATTTT. Translated, it gives CASSPLQGLSNQPQHF.

This chain links TRBV5-6 with TRBJ2-5, with 9 bases matching TRBD2. The end of the DNA fits TRBJ2-7 better, so the J call may be wrong. This CDR3 contains 14 residues. Germline values: CDR1 SGHDT, CDR2 YYEEEE. The CDR3 spells CASSPRGGTYEQYF. The CDR3 DNA reads TGTGCCAGCAGCCCGCGGGGGGGGACCTACGAGCAGTACTTC.

This rearrangement joins TRBV18 to TRBJ1-1, with D tentatively TRBD1 (5 bases). This CDR3 region has 17 residues. Germline V CDR1 and CDR2: KGHSH, LQKENI. Trimming removed 1 base from V and 4 bases from J, with 19 bases in between. In DNA form, the CDR3 reads TGTGCCAGCTCACCACGATACTCAGGAGGGGAAGGCACTGAAGCTTTCTTT. Translation: CASSPRYSGGEGTEAFF.

J is TRBJ1-5 and V is TRBV4-3; D is ambiguous. CDR3 size: 13 residues. Trimming cost V 0 bases and J 12 bases, with 12 bases left between them. The V gene's germline CDR1 is LGHNA and CDR2 YSLEER. CDR3 DNA sequence: TGCGCCAGCAGCCAAGATATCACCCGGGTCCAGCATTTT. It encodes CASSQDITRVQHF.

This clone was recorded only once. The rearrangement uses TRBV5-4 and TRBJ1-2, with TRBD1 identical over 7 bases. The J segment lost 7 bases and the V segment lost 2 bases, leaving 2 bases of the junction unmatched. This CDR3 has 12 residues. Germline values: CDR1 SGHNT, CDR2 YYREEE (reference sequence). The CDR3 here is CASSFDRAGYTF. The DNA for the CDR3 is TGTGCCAGCAGCTTTGACAGGGCTGGCTACACCTTC.

This chain connects TRBV10-3 to TRBJ2-2, with D possibly being TRBD2 (5 bases). The CDR3 runs to 15 residues. Germline V gene lookup returns CDR1 ENHRY and CDR2 SYGVKD. The V end lost 5 bases, the J end lost 1 base, and 11 bases lay between the germline ends. The CDR3 loop is CAISTLAGNTGELFF. The CDR3 nucleotides read TGTGCCATCAGTACTCTGGCGGGGAACACCGGGGAGCTGTTTTTT.

V and J are TRBV27 and TRBJ2-7; 9 bases match TRBD2. The CDR3 runs to 15 residues. V lost 4 bases to trimming and J lost 0 bases; unmatched junction nucleotides: 4. The germline V gene has CDR1 MNHEY and CDR2 SMNVEV (reference sequence). The CDR3 sequence: CASSYASGNSYEQYF. The DNA for the CDR3 is TGTGCCAGCAGTTATGCTAGCGGGAACTCCTACGAGCAGTACTTC.

This chain connects TRBV4-3 to TRBJ2-7; 8 bases are a match to TRBD1. Unmatched junction bases numbered 2, after V lost 0 bases and J lost 1 base. The germline CDR1 and CDR2 sequences are LGHNA and YSLEER. The CDR3 spans 15 residues. The CDR3 here is CASSQENRGSYEQYF. In DNA form, the CDR3 reads TGCGCCAGCAGCCAAGAGAACAGGGGGTCCTACGAGCAGTACTTC.

The rearrangement links TRBV6-5 to TRBJ2-7; 11 bases line up with TRBD2. Germline V gene data show CDR1 as MNHEY and CDR2 as SVGAGI. This CDR3 has 15 amino acids. V shed 4 bases, J shed 5 bases, and the junction held 7 bases outside the gene matches. For the CDR3, the DNA is TGTGCCAGCAGTTCCCTGACTAGCGGGGCTGACGAGCAGTACTTC. Protein: CASSSLTSGADEQYF.